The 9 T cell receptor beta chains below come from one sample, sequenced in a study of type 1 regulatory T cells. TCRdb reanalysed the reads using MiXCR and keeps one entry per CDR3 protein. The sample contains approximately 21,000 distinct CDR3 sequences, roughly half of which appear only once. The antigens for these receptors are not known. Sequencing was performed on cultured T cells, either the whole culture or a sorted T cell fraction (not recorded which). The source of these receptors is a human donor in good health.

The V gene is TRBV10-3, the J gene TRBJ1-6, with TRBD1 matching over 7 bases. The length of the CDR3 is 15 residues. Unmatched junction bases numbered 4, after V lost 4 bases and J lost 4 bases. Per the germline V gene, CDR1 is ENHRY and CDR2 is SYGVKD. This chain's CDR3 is CAISVGQVYNSPLHF. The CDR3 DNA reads TGTGCCATCAGTGTTGGACAGGTGTATAATTCACCCCTCCACTTT.

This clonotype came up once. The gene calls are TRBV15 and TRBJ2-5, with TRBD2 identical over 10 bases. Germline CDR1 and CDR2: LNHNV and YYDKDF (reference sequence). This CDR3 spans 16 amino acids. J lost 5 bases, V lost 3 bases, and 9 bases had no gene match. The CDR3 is CATSSQRGGFGETQYF. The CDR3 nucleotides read TGTGCCACCAGCAGTCAGCGGGGGGGCTTCGGGGAGACCCAGTACTTC.

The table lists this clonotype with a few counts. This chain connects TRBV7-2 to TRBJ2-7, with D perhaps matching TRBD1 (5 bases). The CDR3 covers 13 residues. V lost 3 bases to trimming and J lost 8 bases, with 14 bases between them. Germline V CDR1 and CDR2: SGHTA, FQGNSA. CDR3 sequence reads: CASSLRTSRKQYF. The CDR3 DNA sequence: TGTGCCAGCAGCTTGAGGACATCGCGTAAGCAGTACTTC.

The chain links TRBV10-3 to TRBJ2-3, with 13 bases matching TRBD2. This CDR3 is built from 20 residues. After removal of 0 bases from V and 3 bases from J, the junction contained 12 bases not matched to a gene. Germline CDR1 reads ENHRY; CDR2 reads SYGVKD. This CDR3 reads CAISESGLAGVYLGTDTQYF. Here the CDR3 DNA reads TGTGCCATCAGTGAGTCCGGACTAGCGGGGGTCTATCTTGGGACAGATACGCAGTATTTT.

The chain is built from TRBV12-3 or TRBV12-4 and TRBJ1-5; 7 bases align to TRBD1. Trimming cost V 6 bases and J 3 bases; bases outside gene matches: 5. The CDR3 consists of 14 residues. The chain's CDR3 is CASRSTGSNQPQHF. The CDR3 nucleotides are TGTGCCAGCAGGTCGACAGGGTCCAATCAGCCCCAGCATTTT.

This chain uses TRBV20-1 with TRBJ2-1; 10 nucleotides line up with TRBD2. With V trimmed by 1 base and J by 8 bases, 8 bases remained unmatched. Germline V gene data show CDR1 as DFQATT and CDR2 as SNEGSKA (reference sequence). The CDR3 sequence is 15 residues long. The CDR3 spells CSARAPGTSVYEQFF. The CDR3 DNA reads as TGCAGTGCTAGAGCCCCCGGGACTAGCGTCTATGAGCAGTTCTTC.

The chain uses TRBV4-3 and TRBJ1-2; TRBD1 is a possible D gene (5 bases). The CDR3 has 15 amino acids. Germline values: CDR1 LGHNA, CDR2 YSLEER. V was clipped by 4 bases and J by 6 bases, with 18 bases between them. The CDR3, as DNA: TGCGCCAGCAGCCGGGCTGGACATGGATATGATGGCTACACCTTC. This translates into CASSRAGHGYDGYTF.

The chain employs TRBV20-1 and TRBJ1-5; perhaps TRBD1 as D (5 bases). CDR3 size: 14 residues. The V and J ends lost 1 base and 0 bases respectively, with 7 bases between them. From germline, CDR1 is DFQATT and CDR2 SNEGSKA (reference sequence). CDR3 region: CSARAGGSNQPQHF. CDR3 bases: TGCAGTGCTAGAGCCGGGGGTAGCAATCAGCCCCAGCATTTT.

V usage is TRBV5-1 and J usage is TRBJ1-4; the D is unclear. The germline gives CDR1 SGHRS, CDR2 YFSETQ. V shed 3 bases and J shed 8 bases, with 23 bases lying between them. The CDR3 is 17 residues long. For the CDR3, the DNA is TGCGCCAGCAGCTCTTTTCACAAAGGGAGCGGCGAGGAAAAACTGTTTTTT. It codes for CASSSFHKGSGEEKLFF.